At least ten counts were recorded for the clone carrying this TCR beta chain. Its antigen remains unidentified. The sample is drawn from a study of T cells after yellow fever vaccination. Study at large: Fractions of low cell number were prepared using SMART-Seq v4 Ultra Low Input. Overall study findings and caveats: Few clonotypes appeared in both CD4 and CD8 compartments.

The CDR3 length is 15 residues. The V and J ends lost 8 bases and 4 bases, in that order; junction bases with no gene match: 9. Germline-derived CDR1 and CDR2 are MNHEY and SVGAGI. TCRdb ran MiXCR on the 5' RACE reads and lists one entry per CDR3 protein. The top ten hold about 0.73% of the sample, which has under 150,000 distinct CDR3 sequences, roughly 8.2% seen once. V and J are TRBV6-5 and TRBJ1-3; 9 positions match TRBD1. The specimen comprised CD4+ T cells sorted from PBMCs, sampled 5 days after the yellow fever booster vaccination. The sequence was collected from a man between 25 and 39 years old who received the YFV17D yellow fever vaccine. The CDR3 DNA reads as TGTGCCAGCCTCTCCGGGACAGGGAACGGAAACACCATATATTTT. This encodes CASLSGTGNGNTIYF.